Following are 16 T cell receptor beta chains from one sample sequenced in a study of cytomegalovirus exposure and HLA in healthy donors. Amplification used 60 Vbeta primers and 13 Jbeta primers. Only in-frame clones appear in the TCRdb table, and some are missing; sequencing was by immunoSEQ multiplex PCR. The profile covers tens of thousands of clones, with about 75% appearing a single time and about 2.2% taken by the ten largest. Sequenced material: PBMCs. These receptors were collected from a man between 40 and 49 years old in good health and CMV-seronegative.

The CDR3 is CASSLRDTDTEAFF. The CDR3 region has the DNA TGTGCCAGCAGCCTGAGGGACACCGACACTGAAGCTTTCTTT. V usage is TRBV7-9 and J usage is TRBJ1-1; the D gene is possibly TRBD1 (6 bases). In germline, CDR1 is SEHNR, CDR2 FQNEAQ (reference sequence). The length of the CDR3 is 14 residues. The V end lost 5 bases, the J end lost 3 bases, and 13 bases lay between the germline ends.

This chain joins TRBV7-9 and TRBJ2-7; a possible D gene is TRBD1 (5 bases). Trimming left V 6 bases short and J 3 bases short, with 12 bases between. This CDR3 has 13 residues. Germline loops: CDR1 SEHNR, CDR2 FQNEAQ (reference sequence). CDR3 bases: TGTGCCAGCAGGGGGCAGAATGACTACGAGCAGTACTTC. Translated, it gives CASRGQNDYEQYF. The entire variable domain, with the rest obtained from reference TRBV7-9 and TRBJ2-7, is as follows: DTGVSQNPRHKITKRGQNVTFRCDPISEHNRLYWYRQTLGQGPEFLTYFQNEAQLEKSRLLSDRFSAERPKGSFSTLEIQRTEQGDSAMYLCASRGQNDYEQYFGPGTRLTVT.

This clone turned up a few times. The V gene is TRBV29-1, the J gene TRBJ1-1; D gene ambiguous. The CDR3 length is 13 residues. Per germline, CDR1 SQVTM and CDR2 ANQGSEA. Trimming removed 4 bases from V and 4 bases from J, with 13 bases in between. CDR3 region: CSVGAKVGTEAFF. CDR3 coding DNA: TGCAGCGTTGGCGCTAAAGTTGGCACTGAAGCTTTCTTT. Full variable domain (remainder filled in from reference TRBV29-1 and TRBJ1-1): SAVISQKPSRDICQRGTSLTIQCQVDSQVTMMFWYRQQPGQSLTLIATANQGSEATYESGFVIDKFPISRPNLTFSTLTVSNMSPEDSSIYLCSVGAKVGTEAFFGQGTRLTVV.

This sequence joins TRBV6-5 and TRBJ2-7; D possibly corresponds to TRBD1 (6 bases). The germline V gene has CDR1 MNHEY and CDR2 SVGAGI. CDR3 length: 13 amino acids. V dropped 5 bases and J dropped 2 bases, with 10 bases sitting between them. The CDR3 sequence is CASSPNRAYEQYF. The CDR3 DNA follows: TGTGCCAGCAGTCCAAACAGGGCCTACGAGCAGTACTTC.

V gene TRBV27 combines with J gene TRBJ1-2, with D maybe TRBD1 (6 bases). The CDR3 has 14 residues. Germline CDR1 reads MNHEY; CDR2 reads SMNVEV (reference sequence). V was pared by 6 bases and J by 8 bases, with 19 bases between. The CDR3 nucleotides are TGTGCCAGCAGCCCTAATACAGGGTTAGAGGGCTACACCTTC. Translating it yields CASSPNTGLEGYTF.

This clone showed up just a few times. J is TRBJ1-5 and V is TRBV19; D is ambiguous. V was cut by 0 bases and J by 3 bases, with 12 bases left in between. Germline V gives CDR1 LNHDA, CDR2 SQIVND (reference sequence). The length of the CDR3 is 16 residues. The CDR3 reads CASSIESQAPNQPQHF. The CDR3 DNA follows: TGTGCCAGTAGTATAGAGTCCCAGGCACCCAATCAGCCCCAGCATTTT.

The sample holds one count of this clone. V usage is TRBV7-9 and J usage is TRBJ2-7; 12 nucleotides line up with TRBD2. The V gene's germline CDR1 is SEHNR and CDR2 FQNEAQ (reference sequence). This CDR3 comprises 17 residues. The V segment lost 4 bases and the J segment 1 base; nucleotides outside the gene matches: 8. The CDR3 region has the DNA TGTGCCAGCAGCTCCTCCCCGACTAGCGGGAGTTCCTACGAGCAGTACTTC. As protein: CASSSSPTSGSSYEQYF.

This clone came up a few times. V usage is TRBV10-1 and J usage is TRBJ1-1; the D is unclear. Trimming pared 0 bases from V and 1 base from J, leaving 9 bases between. Looked up from germline, CDR1 is WNHNN and CDR2 is SYGVQD (reference sequence). The CDR3 sequence is 15 residues long. In DNA form, the CDR3 reads TGCGCCAGCAGTGAGTCGGAGGGTTCGAACACTGAAGCTTTCTTT. This translates into CASSESEGSNTEAFF.

The rearrangement joins TRBV6-1 to TRBJ2-7; D perhaps matches TRBD2 (5 bases). V shed 7 bases and J shed 4 bases, with 17 bases lying between them. This CDR3 contains 14 residues. CDR1 is MNHNS and CDR2 is SASEGT in the germline V gene. CDR3 sequence (DNA): TGTGCCAGCAAACTAGTCCCAAACCTATACGAGCAGTACTTC. Translated, it gives CASKLVPNLYEQYF.

The chain is built from TRBV6-6 and TRBJ2-2; TRBD2 aligns across 13 bases. The ends lost 6 bases at V and 4 bases at J; junction bases unmatched: 5. Looked up from germline, CDR1 is MNHNY and CDR2 is SVGAGI (reference sequence). The CDR3 totals 16 residues. The CDR3 here is CASSRLAGGSTGELFF. The CDR3 DNA reads TGTGCCAGCAGCCGACTAGCGGGAGGTTCCACCGGGGAGCTGTTTTTT.

V and J are TRBV9 and TRBJ2-1, with TRBD2 matching 14 bases. J lost 8 bases, V lost 3 bases, and 4 bases had no gene match. CDR1 is SGDLS and CDR2 is YYNGEE in the germline V gene. The CDR3 runs 15 residues. DNA of the CDR3: TGTGCCAGCAGCGCGGGACTAGCGGGAGCGGATGAGCAGTTCTTC. Its translation is CASSAGLAGADEQFF.

V gene TRBV4-1 combines with J gene TRBJ2-7; TRBD1 is a possible D gene (5 bases). CDR1 and CDR2 from the germline V gene are MGHRA and YSYEKL. Trimming removed 0 bases at V and 0 bases at J, with 12 bases between. This CDR3 comprises 16 residues. The CDR3 here is CASSQDITGFSYEQYF. CDR3 in DNA: TGCGCCAGCAGCCAAGATATCACAGGATTCTCCTACGAGCAGTACTTC.

The chain carries TRBV11-2 and TRBJ2-7, with no clear D. The CDR3 is 16 residues long. Trimming pared 6 bases from V and 2 bases from J, leaving 20 bases between. Germline CDR1 is SGHAT and CDR2 is FQNNGV. In DNA form, the CDR3 reads TGTGCCAGCAGACCCTTACGTCGACTGCGGACCTACGAGCAGTACTTC. Translation: CASRPLRRLRTYEQYF.

V is TRBV7-9 and J is TRBJ1-1; 10 bases align to TRBD1. The CDR3 loop spans 16 amino acids. Germline CDR1 SEHNR, CDR2 FQNEAQ (reference sequence). Trimming cost V 2 bases and J 6 bases; bases outside gene matches: 9. The CDR3 DNA is TGTGCCAGCAGCTTAAACGAGAAGACAGGGGGCCCTGAAGCTTTCTTT. This sequence encodes CASSLNEKTGGPEAFF.

This clone was seen only a few times. The rearrangement joins TRBV19 to TRBJ1-5; D unresolved. The germline gives CDR1 LNHDA, CDR2 SQIVND (reference sequence). Deletions cut 3 bases from V and 5 bases from J, with 11 bases between. The CDR3 consists of 14 residues. In DNA, the CDR3 is TGTGCCAGTAGTATTGTAAACATGGATCAGCCCCAGCATTTT. Residues: CASSIVNMDQPQHF.

V is TRBV28 and J is TRBJ1-6; D is perhaps TRBD1 (5 bases). CDR1 MDHEN and CDR2 SYDVKM come from the germline V gene. V was cut by 8 bases and J by 8 bases, with 19 bases left in between. CDR3 size: 15 residues. DNA for the CDR3: TGTGCCAGCGTTACCCCTACAGGTTTACATTCACCCCTCCACTTT. Its protein is CASVTPTGLHSPLHF. Combining the CDR3 with reference TRBV28 and TRBJ1-6 gives the whole variable domain DVKVTQSSRYLVKRTGEKVFLECVQDMDHENMFWYRQDPGLGLRLIYFSYDVKMKEKGDIPEGYSVSREKKERFSLILESASTNQTSMYLCASVTPTGLHSPLHFGNGTRLTVT.